The clone carrying this T cell receptor (beta chain) has more than one count but fewer than ten. The antigen remains unidentified. CDR1 is KGHSH, CDR2 LQKENI, per germline. The V and J ends lost 3 bases and 0 bases, in that order; junction bases with no gene match: 4. CDR3 length: 15 amino acids. The test was conducted at deep level. Sequencing used immunoSEQ multiplex PCR; TCRdb keeps in-frame clones, though not all of them. The table includes some 470,000 clones, about 82% detected once. The data were taken from a study of shared clonotypes between healthy human individuals. Points from the study as a whole: In this cohort, only blood was sampled, and tissue repertoires likely differ. A small donor pool kept down the genetic and exposure-history diversity that was represented.

The TCR comes from a woman in her 40s in good health. Some clones in this sample may be carry-over from other donors' samples. The V call is TRBV18, the J call TRBJ1-2, with 7 nucleotides matching TRBD1. Sequenced: PBMCs. The CDR3 loop is CASSPGQTTNYGYTF. CDR3 bases: TGTGCCAGCTCACCGGGACAGACCACTAACTATGGCTACACCTTC.